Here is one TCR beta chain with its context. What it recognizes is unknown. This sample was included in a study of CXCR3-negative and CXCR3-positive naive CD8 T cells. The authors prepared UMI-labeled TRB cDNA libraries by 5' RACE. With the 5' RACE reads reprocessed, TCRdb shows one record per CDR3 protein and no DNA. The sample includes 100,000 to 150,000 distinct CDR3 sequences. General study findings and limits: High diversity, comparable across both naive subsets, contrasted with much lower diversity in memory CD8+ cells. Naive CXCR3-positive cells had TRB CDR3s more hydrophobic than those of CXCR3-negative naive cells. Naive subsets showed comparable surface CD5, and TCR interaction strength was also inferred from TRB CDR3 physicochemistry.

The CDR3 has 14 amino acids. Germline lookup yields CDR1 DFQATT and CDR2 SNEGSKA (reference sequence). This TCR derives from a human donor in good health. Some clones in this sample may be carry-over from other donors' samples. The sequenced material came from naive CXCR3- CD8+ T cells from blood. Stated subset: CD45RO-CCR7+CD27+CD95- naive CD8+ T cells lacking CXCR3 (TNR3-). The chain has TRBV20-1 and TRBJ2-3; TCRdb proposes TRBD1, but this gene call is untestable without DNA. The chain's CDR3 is CSARPGLGADTQYF.